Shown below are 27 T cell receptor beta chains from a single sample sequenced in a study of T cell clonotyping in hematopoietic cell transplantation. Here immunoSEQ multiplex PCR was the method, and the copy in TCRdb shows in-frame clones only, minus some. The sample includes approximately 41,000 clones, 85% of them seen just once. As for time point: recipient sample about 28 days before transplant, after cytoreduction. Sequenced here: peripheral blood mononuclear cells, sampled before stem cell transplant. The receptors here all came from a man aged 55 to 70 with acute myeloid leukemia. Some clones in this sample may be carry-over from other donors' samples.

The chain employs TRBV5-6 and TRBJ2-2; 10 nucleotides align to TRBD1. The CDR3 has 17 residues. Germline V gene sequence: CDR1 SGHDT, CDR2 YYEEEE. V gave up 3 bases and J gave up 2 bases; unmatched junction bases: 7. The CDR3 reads CASSWGGDRGNTGELFF. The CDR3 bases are TGTGCCAGCAGCTGGGGCGGGGACAGGGGAAACACCGGGGAGCTGTTTTTT.

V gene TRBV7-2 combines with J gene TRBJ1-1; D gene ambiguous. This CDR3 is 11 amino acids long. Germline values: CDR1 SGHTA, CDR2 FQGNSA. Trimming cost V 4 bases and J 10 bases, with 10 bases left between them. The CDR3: CASSSSKGAFF. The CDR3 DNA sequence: TGTGCCAGCAGCTCCAGTAAGGGAGCTTTCTTT.

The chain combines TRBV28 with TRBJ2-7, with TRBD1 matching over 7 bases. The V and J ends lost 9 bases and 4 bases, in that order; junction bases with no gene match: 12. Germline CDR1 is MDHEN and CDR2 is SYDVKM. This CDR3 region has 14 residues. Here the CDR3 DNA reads TGTGCCAGTCACACGCCGGGACAGAGATACGAGCAGTACTTC. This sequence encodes CASHTPGQRYEQYF. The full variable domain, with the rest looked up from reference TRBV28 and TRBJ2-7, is DVKVTQSSRYLVKRTGEKVFLECVQDMDHENMFWYRQDPGLGLRLIYFSYDVKMKEKGDIPEGYSVSREKKERFSLILESASTNQTSMYLCASHTPGQRYEQYFGPGTRLTVT.

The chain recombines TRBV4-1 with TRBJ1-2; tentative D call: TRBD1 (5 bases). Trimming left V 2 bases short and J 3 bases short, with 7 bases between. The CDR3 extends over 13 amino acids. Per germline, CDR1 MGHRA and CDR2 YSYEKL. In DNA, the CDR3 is TGCGCCAGCAGCCAAAGGGGCGACTATGGCTACACCTTC. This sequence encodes CASSQRGDYGYTF.

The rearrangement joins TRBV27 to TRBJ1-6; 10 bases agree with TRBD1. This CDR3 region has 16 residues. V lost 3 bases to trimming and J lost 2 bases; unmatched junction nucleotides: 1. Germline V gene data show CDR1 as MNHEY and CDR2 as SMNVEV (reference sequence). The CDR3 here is CASSFGTGAYNSPLHF. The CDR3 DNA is TGTGCCAGCAGTTTCGGGACAGGGGCCTATAATTCACCCCTCCACTTT.

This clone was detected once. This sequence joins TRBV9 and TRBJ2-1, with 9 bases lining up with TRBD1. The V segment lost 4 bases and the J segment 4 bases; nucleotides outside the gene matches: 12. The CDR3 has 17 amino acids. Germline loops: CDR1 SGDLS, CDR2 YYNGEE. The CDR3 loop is CASSPAPGTGTYNEQFF. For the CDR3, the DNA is TGTGCCAGCAGCCCCGCACCCGGGACAGGGACTTACAATGAGCAGTTCTTC. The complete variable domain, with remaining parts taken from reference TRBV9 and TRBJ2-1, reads DSGVTQTPKHLITATGQRVTLRCSPRSGDLSVYWYQQSLDQGLQFLIQYYNGEERAKGNILERFSAQQFPDLHSELNLSSLELGDSALYFCASSPAPGTGTYNEQFFGPGTRLTVL.

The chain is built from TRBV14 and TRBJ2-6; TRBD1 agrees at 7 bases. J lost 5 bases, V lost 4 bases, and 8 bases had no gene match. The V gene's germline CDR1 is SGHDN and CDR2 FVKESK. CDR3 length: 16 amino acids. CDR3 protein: CASSRNRGLRANVLTF. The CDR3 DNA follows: TGTGCCAGCAGCCGAAACAGGGGCCTACGGGCCAACGTCCTGACTTTC.

The CDR3 loop is CASSHAAGSNQPQHF. CDR3 coding DNA: TGTGCCAGCAGCCACGCCGCAGGGTCCAATCAGCCCCAGCATTTT. V usage is TRBV28 and J usage is TRBJ1-5, with D perhaps TRBD1 (5 bases). The CDR3 is 15 residues long. With 6 bases removed from V and 3 bases from J, the gap between germline ends came to 15 bases. Germline-derived CDR1 and CDR2 are MDHEN and SYDVKM.

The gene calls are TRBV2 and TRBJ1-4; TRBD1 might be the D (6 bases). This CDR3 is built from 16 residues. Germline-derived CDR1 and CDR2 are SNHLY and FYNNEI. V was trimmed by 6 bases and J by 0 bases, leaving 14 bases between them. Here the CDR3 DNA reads TGTGCCAGCAGCGAGGGGACACTAGCAACTAATGAAAAACTGTTTTTT. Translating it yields CASSEGTLATNEKLFF.

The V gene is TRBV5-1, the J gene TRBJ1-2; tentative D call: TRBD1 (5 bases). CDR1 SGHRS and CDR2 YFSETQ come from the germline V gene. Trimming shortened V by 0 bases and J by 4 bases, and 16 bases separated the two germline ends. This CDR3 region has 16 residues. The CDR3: CASSLGSQGIGYGYTF. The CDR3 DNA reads TGCGCCAGCAGCTTGGGTTCCCAGGGAATCGGCTATGGCTACACCTTC.

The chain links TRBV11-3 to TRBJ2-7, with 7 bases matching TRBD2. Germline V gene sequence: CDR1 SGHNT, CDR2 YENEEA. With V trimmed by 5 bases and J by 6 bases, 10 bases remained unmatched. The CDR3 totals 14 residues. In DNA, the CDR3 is TGTGCCAGCAGCCCGGTCGGGGGGTTGTTCGAGCAGTACTTC. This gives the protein CASSPVGGLFEQYF.

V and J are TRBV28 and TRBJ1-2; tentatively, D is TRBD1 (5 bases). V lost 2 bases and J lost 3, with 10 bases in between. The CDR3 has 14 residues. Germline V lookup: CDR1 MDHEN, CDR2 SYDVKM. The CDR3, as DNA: TGTGCCAGCAGTTTAAGACAGCCTGACTATGGCTACACCTTC. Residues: CASSLRQPDYGYTF.

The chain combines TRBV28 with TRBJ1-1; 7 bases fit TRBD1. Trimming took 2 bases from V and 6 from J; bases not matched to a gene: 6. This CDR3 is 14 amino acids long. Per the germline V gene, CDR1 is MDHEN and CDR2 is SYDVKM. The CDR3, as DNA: TGTGCCAGCAGTTTAACTCAGGGGGAGGCTGAAGCTTTCTTT. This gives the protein CASSLTQGEAEAFF.

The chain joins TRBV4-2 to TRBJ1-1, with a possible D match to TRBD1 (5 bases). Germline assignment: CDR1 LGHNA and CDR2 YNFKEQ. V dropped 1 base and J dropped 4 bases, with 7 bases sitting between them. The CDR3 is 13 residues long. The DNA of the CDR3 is TGTGCCAGCAGCCAAGGCAGGGTCACTGAAGCTTTCTTT. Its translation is CASSQGRVTEAFF.

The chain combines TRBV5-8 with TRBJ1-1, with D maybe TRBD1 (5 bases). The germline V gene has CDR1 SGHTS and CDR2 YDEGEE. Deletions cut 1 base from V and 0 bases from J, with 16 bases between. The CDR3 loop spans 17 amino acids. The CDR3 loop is CASSLSNLGGVNTEAFF. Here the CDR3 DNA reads TGTGCCAGCAGCTTGTCGAACCTTGGAGGGGTGAACACTGAAGCTTTCTTT.

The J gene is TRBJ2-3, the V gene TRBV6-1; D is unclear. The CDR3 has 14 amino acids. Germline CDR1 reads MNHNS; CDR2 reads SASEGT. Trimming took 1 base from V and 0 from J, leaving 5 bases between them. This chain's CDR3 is CASSEGASTDTQYF. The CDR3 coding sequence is TGTGCCAGCAGTGAAGGGGCTAGCACAGATACGCAGTATTTT.

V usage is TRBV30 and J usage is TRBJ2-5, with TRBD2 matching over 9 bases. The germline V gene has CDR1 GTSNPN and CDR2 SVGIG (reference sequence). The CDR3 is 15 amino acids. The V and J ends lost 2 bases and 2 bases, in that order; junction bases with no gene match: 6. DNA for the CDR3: TGTGCCTGGAGTACAGGTAGCGGGGGTCAAGAGACCCAGTACTTC. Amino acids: CAWSTGSGGQETQYF.

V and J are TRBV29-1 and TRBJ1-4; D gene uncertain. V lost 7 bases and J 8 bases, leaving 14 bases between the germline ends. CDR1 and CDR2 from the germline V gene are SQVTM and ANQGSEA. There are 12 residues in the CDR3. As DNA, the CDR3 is TGCAGCGGTCTCGCCGGTAGAGAAAAACTGTTTTTT. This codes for CSGLAGREKLFF. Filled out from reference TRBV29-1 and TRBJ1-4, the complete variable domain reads SAVISQKPSRDICQRGTSLTIQCQVDSQVTMMFWYRQQPGQSLTLIATANQGSEATYESGFVIDKFPISRPNLTFSTLTVSNMSPEDSSIYLCSGLAGREKLFFGSGTQLSVL.

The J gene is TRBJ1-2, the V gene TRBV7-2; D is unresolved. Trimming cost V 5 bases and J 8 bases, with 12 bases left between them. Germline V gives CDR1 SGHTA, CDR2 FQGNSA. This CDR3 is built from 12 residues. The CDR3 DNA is TGTGCCAGCAGCCTTAGTGTTGGGGGCTACACCTTC. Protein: CASSLSVGGYTF. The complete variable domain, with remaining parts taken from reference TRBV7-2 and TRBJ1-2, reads GAGVSQSPSNKVTEKGKDVELRCDPISGHTALYWYRQSLGQGLEFLIYFQGNSAPDKSGLPSDRFSAERTGGSVSTLTIQRTQQEDSAVYLCASSLSVGGYTFGSGTRLTVV.

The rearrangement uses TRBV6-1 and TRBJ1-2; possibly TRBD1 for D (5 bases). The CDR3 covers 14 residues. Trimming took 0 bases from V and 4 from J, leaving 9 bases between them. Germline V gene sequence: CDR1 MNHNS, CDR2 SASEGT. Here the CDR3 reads CASSEAADIYGYTF. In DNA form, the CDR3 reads TGTGCCAGCAGTGAAGCGGCGGACATCTATGGCTACACCTTC.

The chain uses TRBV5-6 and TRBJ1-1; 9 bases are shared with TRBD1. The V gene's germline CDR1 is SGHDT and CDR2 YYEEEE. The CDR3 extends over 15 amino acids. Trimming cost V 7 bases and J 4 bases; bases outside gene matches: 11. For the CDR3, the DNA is TGTGCCAGCGGCAAGACAGGGGGGCCGAGCACTGAAGCTTTCTTT. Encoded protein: CASGKTGGPSTEAFF.

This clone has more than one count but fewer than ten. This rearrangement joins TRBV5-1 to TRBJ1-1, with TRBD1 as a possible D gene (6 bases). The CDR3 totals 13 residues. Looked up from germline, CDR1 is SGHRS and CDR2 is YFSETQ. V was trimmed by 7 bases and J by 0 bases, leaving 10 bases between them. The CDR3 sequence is CASHRDMNTEAFF. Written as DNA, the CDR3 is TGCGCCAGCCACCGGGACATGAACACTGAAGCTTTCTTT. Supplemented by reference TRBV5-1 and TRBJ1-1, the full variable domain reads KAGVTQTPRYLIKTRGQQVTLSCSPISGHRSVSWYQQTPGQGLQFLFEYFSETQRNKGNFPGRFSGRQFSNSRSEMNVSTLELGDSALYLCASHRDMNTEAFFGQGTRLTVV.

Here the CDR3 DNA reads TGCGCCAGCAGCCAGGGACAGGGGGTTACAGATACGCAGTATTTT. It yields the protein CASSQGQGVTDTQYF. The chain is built from TRBV4-3 and TRBJ2-3; TRBD1 agrees at 11 bases. The CDR3 sequence is 15 residues long. Trimming removed 3 bases from V and 3 bases from J; junction bases left unmatched: 2. Germline CDR1 reads LGHNA; CDR2 reads YSLEER.

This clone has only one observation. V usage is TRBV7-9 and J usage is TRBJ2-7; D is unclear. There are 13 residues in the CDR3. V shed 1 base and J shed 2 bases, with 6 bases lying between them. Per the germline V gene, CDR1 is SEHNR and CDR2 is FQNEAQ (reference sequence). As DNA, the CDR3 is TGTGCCAGCAGCTTAGTGGCAGCCTACGAGCAGTACTTC. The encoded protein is CASSLVAAYEQYF.

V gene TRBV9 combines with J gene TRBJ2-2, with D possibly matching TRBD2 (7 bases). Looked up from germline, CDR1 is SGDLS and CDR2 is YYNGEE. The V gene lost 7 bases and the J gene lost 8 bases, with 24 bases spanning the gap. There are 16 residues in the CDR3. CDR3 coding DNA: TGTGCCAGCCATAAGCTTGGGCGGGGGCCTCTAGGGGAGCTGTTTTTT. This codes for CASHKLGRGPLGELFF.

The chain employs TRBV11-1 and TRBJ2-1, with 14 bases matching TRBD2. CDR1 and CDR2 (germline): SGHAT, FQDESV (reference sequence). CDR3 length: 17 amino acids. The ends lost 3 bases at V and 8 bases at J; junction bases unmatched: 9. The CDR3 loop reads CASSFRLAGGTKDEQFF. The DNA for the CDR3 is TGTGCCAGCAGCTTTCGACTAGCGGGGGGGACTAAGGATGAGCAGTTCTTC.

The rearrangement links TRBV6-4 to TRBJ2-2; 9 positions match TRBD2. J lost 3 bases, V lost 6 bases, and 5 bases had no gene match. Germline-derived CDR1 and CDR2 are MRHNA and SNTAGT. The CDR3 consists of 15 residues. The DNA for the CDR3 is TGTGCCAGCAGCGAGACTAGCGGATACACCGGGGAGCTGTTTTTT. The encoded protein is CASSETSGYTGELFF.